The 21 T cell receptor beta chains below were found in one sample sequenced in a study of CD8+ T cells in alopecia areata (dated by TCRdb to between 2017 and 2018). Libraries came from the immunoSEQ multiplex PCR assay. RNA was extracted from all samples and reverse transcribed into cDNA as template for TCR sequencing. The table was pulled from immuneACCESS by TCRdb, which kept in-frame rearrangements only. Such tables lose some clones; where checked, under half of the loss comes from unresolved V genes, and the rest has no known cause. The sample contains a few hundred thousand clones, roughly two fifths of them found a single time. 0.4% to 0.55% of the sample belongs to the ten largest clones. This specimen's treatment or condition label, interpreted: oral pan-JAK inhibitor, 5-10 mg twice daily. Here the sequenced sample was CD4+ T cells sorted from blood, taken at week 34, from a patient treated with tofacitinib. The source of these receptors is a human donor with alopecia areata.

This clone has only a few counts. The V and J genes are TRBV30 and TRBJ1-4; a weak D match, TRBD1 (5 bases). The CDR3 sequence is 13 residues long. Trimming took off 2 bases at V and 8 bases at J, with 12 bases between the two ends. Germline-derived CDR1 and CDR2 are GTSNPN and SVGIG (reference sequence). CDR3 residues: CAWSYGGTEKLFF. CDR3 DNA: TGTGCCTGGAGTTACGGGGGGACCGAAAAACTGTTTTTT.

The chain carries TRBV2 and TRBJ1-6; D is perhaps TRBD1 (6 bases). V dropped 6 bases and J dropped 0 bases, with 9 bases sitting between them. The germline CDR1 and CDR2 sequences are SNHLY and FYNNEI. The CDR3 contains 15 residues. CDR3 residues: CASRVQGSYNSPLHF. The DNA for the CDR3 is TGTGCCAGCAGAGTACAGGGCTCCTATAATTCACCCCTCCACTTT.

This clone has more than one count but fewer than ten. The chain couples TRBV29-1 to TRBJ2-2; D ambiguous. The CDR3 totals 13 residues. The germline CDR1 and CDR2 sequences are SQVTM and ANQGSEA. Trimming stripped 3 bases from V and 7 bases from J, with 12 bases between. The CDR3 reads CSVDLAGRGELFF. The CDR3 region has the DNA TGCAGCGTTGATCTTGCCGGTCGCGGGGAGCTGTTTTTT.

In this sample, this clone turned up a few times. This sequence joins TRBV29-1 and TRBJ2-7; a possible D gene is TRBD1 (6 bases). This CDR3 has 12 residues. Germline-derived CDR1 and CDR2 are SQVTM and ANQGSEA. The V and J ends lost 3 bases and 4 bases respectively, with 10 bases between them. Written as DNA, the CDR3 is TGCAGCGTTGACACAGGGAAGTACGAGCAGTACTTC. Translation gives CSVDTGKYEQYF.

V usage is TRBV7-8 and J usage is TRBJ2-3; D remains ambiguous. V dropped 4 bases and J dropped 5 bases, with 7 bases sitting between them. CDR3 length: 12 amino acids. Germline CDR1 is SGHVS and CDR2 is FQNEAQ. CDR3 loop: CASSSVGDTQYF. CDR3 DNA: TGTGCCAGCAGCTCCGTGGGAGATACGCAGTATTTT.

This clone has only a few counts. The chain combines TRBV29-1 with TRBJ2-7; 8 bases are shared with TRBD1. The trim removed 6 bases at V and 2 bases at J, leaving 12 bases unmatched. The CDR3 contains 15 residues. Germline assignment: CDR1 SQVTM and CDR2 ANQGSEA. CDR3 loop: CSVDHSGQGTYEQYF. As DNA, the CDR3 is TGCAGCGTCGATCATTCCGGACAGGGCACCTACGAGCAGTACTTC.

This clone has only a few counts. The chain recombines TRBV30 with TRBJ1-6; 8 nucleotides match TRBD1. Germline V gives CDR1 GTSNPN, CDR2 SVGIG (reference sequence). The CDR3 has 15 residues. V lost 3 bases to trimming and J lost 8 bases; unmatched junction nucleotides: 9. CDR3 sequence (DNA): TGTGCCTGGAGGGCCGGGACAGGTCTTTATTCACCCCTCCACTTT. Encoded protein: CAWRAGTGLYSPLHF.

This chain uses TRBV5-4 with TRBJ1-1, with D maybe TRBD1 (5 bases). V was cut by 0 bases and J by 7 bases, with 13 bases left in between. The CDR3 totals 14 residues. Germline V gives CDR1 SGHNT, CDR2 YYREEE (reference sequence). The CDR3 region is CASSLEPAGGEAFF. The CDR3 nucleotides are TGTGCCAGCAGCTTGGAACCTGCTGGGGGTGAAGCTTTCTTT.

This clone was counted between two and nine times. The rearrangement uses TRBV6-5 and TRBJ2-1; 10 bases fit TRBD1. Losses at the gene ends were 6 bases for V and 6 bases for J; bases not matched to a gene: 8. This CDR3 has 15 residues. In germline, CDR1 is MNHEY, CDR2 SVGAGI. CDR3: CASRPDRGRGNEQFF. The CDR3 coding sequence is TGTGCCAGCAGGCCTGACAGGGGGCGAGGCAATGAGCAGTTCTTC.

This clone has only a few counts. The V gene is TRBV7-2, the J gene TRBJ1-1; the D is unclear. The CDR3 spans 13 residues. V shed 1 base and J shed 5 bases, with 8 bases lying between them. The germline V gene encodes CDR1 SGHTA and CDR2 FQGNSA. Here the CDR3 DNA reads TGTGCCAGCAGCTTAGGAATGGGGACTGAAGCTTTCTTT. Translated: CASSLGMGTEAFF. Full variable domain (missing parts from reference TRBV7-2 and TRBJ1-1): GAGVSQSPSNKVTEKGKDVELRCDPISGHTALYWYRQSLGQGLEFLIYFQGNSAPDKSGLPSDRFSAERTGGSVSTLTIQRTQQEDSAVYLCASSLGMGTEAFFGQGTRLTVV.

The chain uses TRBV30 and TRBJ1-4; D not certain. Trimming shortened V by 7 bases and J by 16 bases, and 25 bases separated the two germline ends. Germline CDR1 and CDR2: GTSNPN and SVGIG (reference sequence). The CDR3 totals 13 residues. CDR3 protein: CAYDPVRAGNRFF. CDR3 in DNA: TGTGCCTACGACCCCGTCCGAGCGGGTAACCGGTTTTTT.

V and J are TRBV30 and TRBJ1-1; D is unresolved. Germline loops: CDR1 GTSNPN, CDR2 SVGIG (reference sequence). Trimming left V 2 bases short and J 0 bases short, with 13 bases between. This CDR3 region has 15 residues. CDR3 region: CAWSTSGRVNTEAFF. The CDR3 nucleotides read TGTGCCTGGAGTACTTCCGGTCGGGTGAACACTGAAGCTTTCTTT.

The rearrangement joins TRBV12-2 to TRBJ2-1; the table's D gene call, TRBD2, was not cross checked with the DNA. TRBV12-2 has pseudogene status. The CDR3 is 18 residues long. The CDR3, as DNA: TGTGCAAGTCGCCTACTAGCGGGAGGGCCTTCGCCCTACAATGAGCAGTTCTTC. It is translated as CASRLLAGGPSPYNEQFF.

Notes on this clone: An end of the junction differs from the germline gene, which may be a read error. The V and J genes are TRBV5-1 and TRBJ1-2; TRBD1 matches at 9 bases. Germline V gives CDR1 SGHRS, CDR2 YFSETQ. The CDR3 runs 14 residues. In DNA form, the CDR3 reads TGCGCCAGCAGCCGAGGGGACAGGGCACCAACCATCCTCTTC. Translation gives CASSRGDRAPTILF. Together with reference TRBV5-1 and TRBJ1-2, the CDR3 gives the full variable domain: KAGVTQTPRYLIKTRGQQVTLSCSPISGHRSVSWYQQTPGQGLQFLFEYFSETQRNKGNFPGRFSGRQFSNSRSEMNVSTLELGDSALYLCASSRGDRAPTILFGSGTRLTVV.

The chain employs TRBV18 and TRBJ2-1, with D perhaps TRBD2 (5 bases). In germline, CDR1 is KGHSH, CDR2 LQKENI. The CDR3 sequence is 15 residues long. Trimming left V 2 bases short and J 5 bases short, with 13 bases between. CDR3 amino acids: CASSPAGISNNEQFF. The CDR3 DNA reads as TGTGCCAGCTCACCAGCCGGGATCAGCAACAATGAGCAGTTCTTC.

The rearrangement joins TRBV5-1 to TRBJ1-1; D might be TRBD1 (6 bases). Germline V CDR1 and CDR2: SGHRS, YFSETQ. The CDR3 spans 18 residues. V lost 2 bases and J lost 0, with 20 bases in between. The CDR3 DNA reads TGCGCCAGCAGCTTAACAATCGGCCGGACAGCCTTGAACACTGAAGCTTTCTTT. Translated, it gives CASSLTIGRTALNTEAFF.

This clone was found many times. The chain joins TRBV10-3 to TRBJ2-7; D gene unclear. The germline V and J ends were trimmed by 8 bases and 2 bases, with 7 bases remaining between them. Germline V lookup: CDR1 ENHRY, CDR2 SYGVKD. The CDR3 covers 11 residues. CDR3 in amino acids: CAIGQTYEQYF. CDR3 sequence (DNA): TGTGCCATCGGCCAAACCTACGAGCAGTACTTC.

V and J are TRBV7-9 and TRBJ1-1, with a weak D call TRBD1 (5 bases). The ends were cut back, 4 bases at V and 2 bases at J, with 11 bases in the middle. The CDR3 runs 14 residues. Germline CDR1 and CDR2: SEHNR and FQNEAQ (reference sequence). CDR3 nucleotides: TGTGCCAGCAGCTCTCCCGGGGCCAACACTGAAGCTTTCTTT. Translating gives CASSSPGANTEAFF. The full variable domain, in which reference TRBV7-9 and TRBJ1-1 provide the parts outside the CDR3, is DTGVSQNPRHKITKRGQNVTFRCDPISEHNRLYWYRQTLGQGPEFLTYFQNEAQLEKSRLLSDRFSAERPKGSFSTLEIQRTEQGDSAMYLCASSSPGANTEAFFGQGTRLTVV.

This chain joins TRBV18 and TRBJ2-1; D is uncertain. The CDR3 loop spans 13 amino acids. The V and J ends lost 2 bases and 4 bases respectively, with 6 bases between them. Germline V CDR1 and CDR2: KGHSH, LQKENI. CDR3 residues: CASSPNRYNEQFF. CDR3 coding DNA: TGTGCCAGCTCACCAAACAGATACAATGAGCAGTTCTTC.

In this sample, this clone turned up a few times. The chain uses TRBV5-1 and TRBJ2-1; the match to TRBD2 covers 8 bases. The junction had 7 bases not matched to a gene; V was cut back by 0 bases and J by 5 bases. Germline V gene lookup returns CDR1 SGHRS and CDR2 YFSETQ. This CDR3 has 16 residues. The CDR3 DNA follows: TGCGCCAGCAGCTTGGTGGCGGGAGGTAGGCACAATGAGCAGTTCTTC. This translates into CASSLVAGGRHNEQFF.

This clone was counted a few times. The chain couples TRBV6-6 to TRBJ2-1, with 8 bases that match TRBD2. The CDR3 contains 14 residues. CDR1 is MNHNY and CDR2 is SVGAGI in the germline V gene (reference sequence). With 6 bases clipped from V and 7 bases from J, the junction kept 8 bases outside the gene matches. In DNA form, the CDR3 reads TGTGCCAGCAGCCCGGGACTAGTTCCGAATGAGCAGTTCTTC. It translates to CASSPGLVPNEQFF.